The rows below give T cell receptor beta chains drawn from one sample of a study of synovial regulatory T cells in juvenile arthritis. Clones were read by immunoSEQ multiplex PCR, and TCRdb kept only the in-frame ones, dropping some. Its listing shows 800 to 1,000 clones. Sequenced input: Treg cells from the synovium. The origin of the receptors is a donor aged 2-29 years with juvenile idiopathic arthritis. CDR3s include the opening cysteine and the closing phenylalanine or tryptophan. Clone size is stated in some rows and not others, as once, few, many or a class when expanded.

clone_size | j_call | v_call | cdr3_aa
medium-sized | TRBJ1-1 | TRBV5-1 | CASSLFRYTEAFF
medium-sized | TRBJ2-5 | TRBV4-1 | CASSRLAGGVETQYF
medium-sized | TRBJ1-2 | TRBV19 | CASSPQALGNYGYTF
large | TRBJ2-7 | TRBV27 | CASRATGAYEQYF
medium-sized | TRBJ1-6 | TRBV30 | CAWSPTGGQGYNSPLHF
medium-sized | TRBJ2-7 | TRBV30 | CAWSPLNGVTYEQYF
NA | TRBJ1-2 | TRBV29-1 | CSVGTGGYGYTF
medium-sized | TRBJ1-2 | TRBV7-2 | CASSPGTGVGYGYTF
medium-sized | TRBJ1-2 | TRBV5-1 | CASSTDRAANYGYTF
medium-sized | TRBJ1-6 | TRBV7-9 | CASSLNSSPLHF
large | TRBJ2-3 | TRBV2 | CASSELHGGRGDTQYF
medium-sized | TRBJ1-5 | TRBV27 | CASSSGDWGNQPQHF
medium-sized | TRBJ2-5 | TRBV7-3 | CASTGRETQYF
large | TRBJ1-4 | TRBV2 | CAGSGTADEKLFF
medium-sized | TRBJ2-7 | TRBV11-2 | CASSLGTTYEQYF